The text below deals with one T cell receptor beta chain. This specimen comes from a study of cytomegalovirus exposure and HLA in healthy donors. The V end lost 4 bases, the J end lost 7 bases, and 23 bases lay between the germline ends. There are 17 residues in the CDR3. From germline, CDR1 is MDHEN and CDR2 SYDVKM. Use of 60 Vbeta and 13 Jbeta primers characterized the PCR. Here immunoSEQ multiplex PCR was the method, and the copy in TCRdb shows in-frame clones only, minus some. The table includes 150,000 to 200,000 clones, 75% to 85% detected once. This clonotype was obtained from a woman aged 45 to 65 in good health and CMV-seronegative. V is TRBV28 and J is TRBJ2-1; D perhaps matches TRBD1 (5 bases). The sample comprised PBMCs. CDR3 nucleotides: TGTGCCAGCAGTTCCCCCTACAGGTTCAACCCGGAGAATGAGCAGTTCTTC. Residues: CASSSPYRFNPENEQFF.